Listed below are T cell receptor beta chains from one sample, sequenced in a study of blood T cell repertoires in COVID-19. TCRdb keeps only in-frame clones here, not all; method: immunoSEQ multiplex PCR. The sample has about 440,000 clones, roughly 85% seen once. Material: PBMCs or T cells enriched from blood (not recorded which). All receptors derive from a young woman with acute COVID-19. CDR3s include the opening cysteine and the closing phenylalanine or tryptophan. The D gene is left open where the match is weak. A row's size may be missing; if present it is once, few, many or a size class.

-,-,TRBJ2-6,TRBV25-1,CASSDSHSWANVLTF,TGTGCCAGCAGTGATAGTCACTCTTGGGCCAACGTCCTGACTTTC
once,-,TRBJ1-6,TRBV2,CASSLRGSPLHF,TGTGCCAGCTCCCTAAGGGGTTCACCCCTCCACTTT
-,-,TRBJ2-7,TRBV6-2/TRBV6-3,CASSGSSYEQYF,TGTGCCAGCAGCGGGAGCTCCTACGAGCAGTACTTC
-,TRBD1,TRBJ1-6,TRBV7-9,CATIQGSSSPLHF,TGTGCCACTATACAGGGGTCGAGTTCACCCCTCCACTTT
many,-,TRBJ1-6,TRBV28,CASSRPDSPLHF,TGTGCCAGCAGTCGTCCGGATTCACCCCTCCACTTT
-,TRBD1,TRBJ1-2,TRBV5-6,CASNSQGTANYGYTF,TGTGCCAGCAACTCACAGGGGACAGCTAACTATGGCTACACCTTC
-,TRBD1,TRBJ2-7,TRBV19,CASSIGTGVYEQYF,TGTGCCAGTAGTATCGGGACAGGGGTCTACGAGCAGTACTTC
-,TRBD2,TRBJ2-1,TRBV7-2,CASSLAGASSWFF,TGTGCCAGCAGCCTAGCGGGGGCCTCGTCGTGGTTCTTC
-,-,TRBJ1-4,TRBV4-3,CASSQEGGRREKLFF,TGCGCCAGCAGCCAAGAGGGGGGGAGGCGGGAAAAACTGTTTTTT
-,TRBD2,TRBJ2-7,TRBV28,CASSVVSGAYEQYF,TGTGCCAGCAGTGTTGTTAGCGGGGCTTACGAGCAGTACTTC
-,-,TRBJ1-1,TRBV9,CASSVVTRDTEAFF,TGTGCCAGCAGCGTAGTGACGAGGGACACTGAAGCTTTCTTT
-,-,TRBJ2-5,TRBV5-4,CASSLDLGGTIETQYF,TGTGCCAGCAGCTTGGATCTAGGCGGAACAATAGAGACCCAGTACTTC
-,TRBD2,TRBJ2-1,TRBV9,CASSVALAGGYNEQFF,TGTGCCAGCAGCGTAGCTCTGGCGGGAGGGTACAATGAGCAGTTCTTC
-,TRBD1,TRBJ2-7,TRBV27,CASSPGGSYEQYF,TGTGCCAGCAGTCCAGGGGGCTCCTACGAGCAGTACTTC
-,-,TRBJ2-2,TRBV21-1,CASSQGLWDTGELFF,TGTGCCAGCAGCCAAGGACTCTGGGACACCGGGGAGCTGTTTTTT
-,-,TRBJ2-1,TRBV7-6,CASGRQASSYNEQFF,TGTGCCAGCGGAAGACAGGCGAGCTCCTACAATGAGCAGTTCTTC
-,-,TRBJ1-4,TRBV3-1/TRBV3-2,CASTDGEGEKLFF,TGTGCCAGCACCGACGGGGAGGGGGAAAAACTGTTTTTT
-,TRBD2,TRBJ2-5,TRBV7-6,CASSLGPTSGETQYF,TGTGCCAGCAGCTTAGGACCCACTAGCGGGGAGACCCAGTACTTC
-,-,TRBJ2-7,TRBV19,CASSTGRSVSEQYF,TGTGCCAGTAGTACCGGCCGTAGCGTCAGCGAGCAGTACTTC
-,-,TRBJ2-7,TRBV30,CAWSGTEQYF,TGTGCCTGGAGTGGAACAGAGCAGTACTTC
-,TRBD1,TRBJ2-6,TRBV4-1,CASSQQGASANVLTF,TGCGCCAGCAGTCAACAGGGGGCCTCCGCCAACGTCCTGACTTTC
-,-,TRBJ1-1,TRBV7-9,CASSFTSTEAFF,TGTGCCAGCAGCTTCACGAGCACTGAAGCTTTCTTT
-,-,TRBJ2-7,TRBV12-3/TRBV12-4,CASSLANEYEQYF,TGTGCCAGCAGTTTAGCGAATGAGTACGAGCAGTACTTC
-,-,TRBJ1-4,TRBV28,CASSLSTVFNEKLFF,TGTGCCAGCAGTTTGTCCACAGTCTTTAATGAAAAACTGTTTTTT
-,-,TRBJ2-3,TRBV12-3/TRBV12-4,CASSSGGTDTQYF,TGTGCCAGCAGTTCAGGGGGCACAGATACGCAGTATTTT
-,-,TRBJ1-6,TRBV5-1,CASSLAVNSPLHF,TGCGCCAGCAGCTTGGCCGTTAATTCACCCCTCCACTTT
few,-,TRBJ1-2,TRBV6-5,CASWDTTNYGYTF,TGTGCCAGCTGGGACACCACTAACTATGGCTACACCTTC
-,TRBD2,TRBJ2-2,TRBV6-2/TRBV6-3,CASSYSILAGGTGELFF,TGTGCCAGCAGTTACTCGATCCTAGCGGGAGGCACCGGGGAGCTGTTTTTT
-,-,TRBJ2-7,TRBV15,CATSREIAGIYEQYF,TGTGCCACCAGCAGAGAGATCGCCGGGATCTACGAGCAGTACTTC
-,TRBD1,TRBJ1-4,TRBV5-4,CASSLRTGEEKLFF,TGTGCCAGCAGCTTGAGAACAGGGGAAGAAAAACTGTTTTTT
once,-,TRBJ2-1,TRBV4-1,CASSQPLRRAESYNEQFF,TGCGCCAGCAGCCAACCATTGAGGAGGGCCGAATCCTACAATGAGCAGTTCTTC
-,TRBD1,TRBJ1-2,TRBV9,CASSLRDRMTGYTF,TGTGCCAGCAGCCTTCGGGACAGGATGACGGGCTACACCTTC
few,-,TRBJ2-5,TRBV11-2,CASSFSIGGQETQYF,TGTGCCAGCAGCTTCTCGATCGGGGGACAAGAGACCCAGTACTTC
-,TRBD2,TRBJ2-1,TRBV6-6,CASTLTSGSRNEQFF,TGTGCCAGCACCTTAACTAGCGGGAGCAGGAATGAGCAGTTCTTC
-,-,TRBJ1-1,TRBV5-6,CASSLARLSAFF,TGTGCCAGCAGCTTGGCCAGGTTGTCGGCTTTCTTT
once,-,TRBJ1-2,TRBV19,CASSHTGNGYTF,TGTGCCAGTAGCCACACAGGGAATGGCTACACCTTC
-,TRBD1,TRBJ2-7,TRBV10-2,CASSDPGQGAYEQYF,TGCGCCAGCAGTGACCCGGGACAGGGAGCCTACGAGCAGTACTTC
-,TRBD1,TRBJ1-2,TRBV6-5,CASSHRGNYGYTF,TGTGCCAGCAGTCACAGGGGGAACTATGGCTACACCTTC
-,TRBD1,TRBJ2-5,TRBV2,CASKGAHQETQYF,TGTGCCAGCAAGGGGGCCCACCAAGAGACCCAGTACTTC
-,-,TRBJ1-1,TRBV2,CASSKTGVTEAFF,TGTGCCAGCAGTAAAACGGGGGTCACTGAAGCTTTCTTT
-,-,TRBJ2-3,TRBV1,CTSSPSPSGTDTQYF,TGCACCAGCAGCCCCTCACCTAGCGGCACAGATACGCAGTATTTT
-,TRBD1,TRBJ2-2,TRBV28,CASSPRDRGLFTGELFF,TGTGCCAGCAGTCCGCGAGACAGGGGCCTATTCACCGGGGAGCTGTTTTTT
-,-,TRBJ2-7,TRBV3-1/TRBV3-2,CASSQETSGRTGEQYF,TGTGCCAGCAGCCAAGAAACCTCTGGCCGCACGGGGGAGCAGTACTTC
-,-,TRBJ1-4,TRBV6-5,CASSYSQGMIEKLFF,TGTGCCAGCAGTTACTCGCAGGGGATGATTGAAAAACTGTTTTTT
once,TRBD1,TRBJ1-5,TRBV6-6,CASSDRGSDPQHF,TGTGCCAGCAGCGACAGGGGGTCCGATCCCCAGCATTTT